What follows are 25 T cell receptor beta chains derived from one specimen sequenced in a study of OX40 agonist ivuxolimab in advanced cancers. The protocol was immunoSEQ multiplex PCR, while the TCRdb copy is restricted to in-frame clones and leaves out a portion. The profile covers some 99,000 clones, with roughly 94% appearing a single time and 0.18% taken by the ten largest. The material was CD4+ or CD8+ T cells sorted from blood, obtained in a trial of the OX40 agonist ivuxolimab. The source is an adult with an advanced solid tumor such as melanoma, head and neck, liver or kidney cancer.

This chain joins TRBV7-2 and TRBJ1-5; unclear D gene. The germline gives CDR1 SGHTA, CDR2 FQGNSA. The CDR3 totals 13 residues. V lost 5 bases, J lost 6 bases, and 11 bases lay in between. Here the CDR3 DNA reads TGTGCCAGCAGCCCGAGTGAGCCTCAGCCCCAGCATTTT. This gives the protein CASSPSEPQPQHF.

V is TRBV6-6 and J is TRBJ2-5, with TRBD2 matching 9 bases. V lost 6 bases and J lost 2; bases outside the gene matches: 7. The CDR3 is 15 amino acids. Looked up from germline, CDR1 is MNHNY and CDR2 is SVGAGI (reference sequence). The CDR3 protein is CASRKRGVIQETQYF. The CDR3 DNA follows: TGTGCCAGCAGGAAGCGGGGGGTCATACAAGAGACCCAGTACTTC.

This clone has only one observation. The chain joins TRBV7-2 to TRBJ1-1; 10 bases fit TRBD1. J lost 4 bases, V lost 5 bases, and 10 bases had no gene match. The CDR3 sequence is 16 residues long. Germline V gene sequence: CDR1 SGHTA, CDR2 FQGNSA. The CDR3 reads CASSTRPGQGTTEAFF. The CDR3 DNA reads TGTGCCAGCAGCACCCGACCGGGACAGGGGACCACTGAAGCTTTCTTT. The full variable domain, in which reference TRBV7-2 and TRBJ1-1 provide the parts outside the CDR3, is GAGVSQSPSNKVTEKGKDVELRCDPISGHTALYWYRQSLGQGLEFLIYFQGNSAPDKSGLPSDRFSAERTGGSVSTLTIQRTQQEDSAVYLCASSTRPGQGTTEAFFGQGTRLTVV.

The rearrangement links TRBV5-1 to TRBJ2-3; D ambiguous. The V gene lost 4 bases and the J gene lost 1 base, with 19 bases spanning the gap. The germline V gene encodes CDR1 SGHRS and CDR2 YFSETQ. The CDR3 runs 17 residues. CDR3 sequence reads: CASSPVFTSAGTDTQYF. CDR3 bases: TGCGCCAGCAGCCCAGTTTTTACCTCCGCCGGCACAGATACGCAGTATTTT.

This clone was detected only once. The V gene is TRBV7-2, the J gene TRBJ2-7; D unclear. Germline V lookup: CDR1 SGHTA, CDR2 FQGNSA. The CDR3 consists of 13 residues. Deletions cut 5 bases from V and 2 bases from J, with 10 bases between. CDR3 nucleotides: TGTGCCAGCAGCCCTCGACCCGCCTACGAGCAGTACTTC. It yields the protein CASSPRPAYEQYF.

The V gene is TRBV5-5, the J gene TRBJ2-1; 10 nucleotides align to TRBD1. CDR3 length: 14 residues. V shed 3 bases, J shed 9 bases, and the junction held 6 bases outside the gene matches. Germline values: CDR1 SGHKS, CDR2 YYEKEE (reference sequence). The CDR3 sequence is CASSSGQGFSEQFF. In nucleotides, the CDR3 is TGTGCCAGCAGCTCGGGACAGGGGTTTAGTGAGCAGTTCTTC.

V and J are TRBV28 and TRBJ2-7; possibly TRBD2 for D (5 bases). The length of the CDR3 is 15 residues. V was pared by 6 bases and J by 0 bases, with 15 bases between. Germline CDR1 reads MDHEN; CDR2 reads SYDVKM. The CDR3 DNA reads as TGTGCCAGCAGACCGAGCGGAAGCCTCTCCTACGAGCAGTACTTC. Its translation is CASRPSGSLSYEQYF.

The rearrangement links TRBV19 to TRBJ1-4, with D maybe TRBD1 (5 bases). V was shortened by 6 bases and J by 0 bases, with 8 bases between the two germline ends. This CDR3 is 14 amino acids long. In germline, CDR1 is LNHDA, CDR2 SQIVND (reference sequence). CDR3 in DNA: TGTGCCAGTAGGTCGACAGCAACTAATGAAAAACTGTTTTTT. This gives the protein CASRSTATNEKLFF.

The chain couples TRBV30 to TRBJ2-7; a possible D gene is TRBD2 (6 bases). CDR1 is GTSNPN, CDR2 SVGIG, per germline (reference sequence). The CDR3 extends over 13 amino acids. The V end lost 4 bases, the J end lost 5 bases, and 15 bases lay between the germline ends. The CDR3 reads CAWTLPSVHEQYF. The CDR3 bases are TGTGCCTGGACCCTACCTAGCGTCCACGAGCAGTACTTC.

This chain connects TRBV21-1 to TRBJ1-5; the table assigns TRBD1, which was not confirmed against the DNA. TRBV21-1 counts as a pseudogene. This CDR3 region has 17 residues. This chain's CDR3 is CASSKLMRGWPNQPQHF. DNA for the CDR3: TGTGCCAGCAGCAAACTTATGAGGGGGTGGCCCAATCAGCCCCAGCATTTT.

CDR3 amino acids: CASSKGTDPYGYTF. The CDR3, as DNA: TGTGCCAGCAGCAAAGGTACAGACCCCTATGGCTACACCTTC. This chain connects TRBV21-1 to TRBJ1-2; TRBD1 was called by the table and not checked on the DNA. TRBV21-1 is marked as a pseudogene. CDR3 length: 14 amino acids.

The V and J genes are TRBV7-2 and TRBJ2-2; 7 bases are a match to TRBD2. Looked up from germline, CDR1 is SGHTA and CDR2 is FQGNSA. The CDR3 contains 16 residues. V lost 3 bases, J lost 7 bases, and 11 bases stayed unmatched. CDR3 coding DNA: TGTGCCAGCAGCTTGCGGGGAGGGCATGATGACGGGGAGCTGTTTTTT. This sequence encodes CASSLRGGHDDGELFF.

The rearrangement links TRBV11-2 to TRBJ2-3; 8 bases are a match to TRBD1. The germline V gene encodes CDR1 SGHAT and CDR2 FQNNGV. The CDR3 has 18 amino acids. Trimming at V came to 5 bases and at J to 0 bases, leaving 13 bases not matched to a gene. CDR3 protein: CASSLGDPGQASTDTQYF. The CDR3 DNA reads as TGTGCCAGCAGCCTGGGGGATCCGGGACAGGCTAGCACAGATACGCAGTATTTT.

This clone was counted only a few times. The CDR3 reads CSVLRGATEAFF. DNA for the CDR3: TGCAGCGTTCTTCGGGGGGCTACTGAAGCTTTCTTT. This rearrangement joins TRBV29-1 to TRBJ1-1, with D perhaps matching TRBD1 (6 bases). This CDR3 has 12 amino acids. Trimming removed 5 bases at V and 5 bases at J, with 12 bases between. Germline-derived CDR1 and CDR2 are SQVTM and ANQGSEA.

The chain recombines TRBV5-1 with TRBJ2-7, with D possibly called TRBD1 or TRBD2 (7 bases each). V was trimmed by 3 bases and J by 4 bases, leaving 14 bases between them. The CDR3 runs to 14 residues. From germline, CDR1 is SGHRS and CDR2 YFSETQ. The DNA for the CDR3 is TGCGCCAGCAGCTGGGAGGGGGCTTGGTACGAGCAGTACTTC. Protein product: CASSWEGAWYEQYF. The full variable domain, in which reference TRBV5-1 and TRBJ2-7 provide the parts outside the CDR3, is KAGVTQTPRYLIKTRGQQVTLSCSPISGHRSVSWYQQTPGQGLQFLFEYFSETQRNKGNFPGRFSGRQFSNSRSEMNVSTLELGDSALYLCASSWEGAWYEQYFGPGTRLTVT.

CDR3 sequence: CASRFGATNEKLFF. The DNA for the CDR3 is TGTGCCAGCAGATTCGGTGCAACTAATGAAAAACTGTTTTTT. This chain uses TRBV5-5 with TRBJ1-4; D gene ambiguous. V was pared by 5 bases and J by 0 bases, with 8 bases between. The CDR3 loop spans 14 amino acids. The germline CDR1 and CDR2 sequences are SGHKS and YYEKEE (reference sequence).

The chain is built from TRBV7-9 and TRBJ1-2; D perhaps matches TRBD1 (6 bases). This CDR3 region has 15 residues. Per germline, CDR1 SEHNR and CDR2 FQNEAQ (reference sequence). V dropped 1 base and J dropped 8 bases, with 17 bases sitting between them. The CDR3 spells CASSLVFGGQGGYTF. CDR3 DNA sequence: TGTGCCAGCAGCTTAGTTTTTGGGGGGCAGGGAGGCTACACCTTC.

The V gene is TRBV11-2, the J gene TRBJ1-2; 10 positions agree with TRBD1. Germline assignment: CDR1 SGHAT and CDR2 FQNNGV. Trimming took 3 bases from V and 5 from J; bases not matched to a gene: 12. The CDR3 totals 17 residues. CDR3 in amino acids: CASSLGTGTGVGYGYTF. The CDR3 bases are TGTGCCAGCAGCTTGGGAACCGGGACAGGGGTTGGGTATGGCTACACCTTC.

This rearrangement joins TRBV18 to TRBJ2-5; the match to TRBD1 covers 9 bases. Matching the DNA end better, TRBJ2-7 makes the J call doubtful. Germline values: CDR1 KGHSH, CDR2 LQKENI. The CDR3 is 15 amino acids. The CDR3 loop reads CASSPSGTGNYEQYF. In DNA, the CDR3 is TGTGCCAGCTCACCATCCGGGACAGGGAACTACGAGCAGTACTTC.

This sequence joins TRBV7-9 and TRBJ2-2; 13 nucleotides line up with TRBD2. CDR1 is SEHNR, CDR2 FQNEAQ, per germline (reference sequence). Trimming cost V 5 bases and J 1 base; bases outside gene matches: 4. The CDR3 has 17 residues. CDR3 residues: CASSPGLAGKNTGELFF. The CDR3 bases are TGTGCCAGCAGCCCGGGACTAGCGGGAAAGAACACCGGGGAGCTGTTTTTT.

V and J are TRBV25-1 and TRBJ2-7; D call uncertain. The CDR3 sequence is 11 residues long. Germline V lookup: CDR1 MGHDK, CDR2 SYGVNS. The V gene lost 8 bases and the J gene lost 3 bases, with 8 bases spanning the gap. For the CDR3, the DNA is TGTGCCAGCGGCTACAGCTACGAGCAGTACTTC. Protein sequence: CASGYSYEQYF.

J is TRBJ1-1 and V is TRBV6-6; weak D call: TRBD1 (5 bases). The V end was cut by 6 bases, the J end by 5 bases, with 19 bases between. This CDR3 has 15 amino acids. CDR1 and CDR2 (germline): MNHNY, SVGAGI (reference sequence). CDR3 DNA: TGTGCCAGCAGATGGAGAGGACAACGAACAACTGAAGCTTTCTTT. This translates into CASRWRGQRTTEAFF.

The rearrangement uses TRBV28 and TRBJ2-5; D is perhaps TRBD2 (5 bases). CDR1 and CDR2 from the germline V gene are MDHEN and SYDVKM. V gave up 5 bases and J gave up 5 bases, with 12 bases separating them. The length of the CDR3 is 13 residues. CDR3 protein: CASSTRTGETQYF. The CDR3, as DNA: TGTGCCAGCAGTACCCGGACGGGGGAGACCCAGTACTTC.

The rearrangement joins TRBV5-1 to TRBJ2-3; D is perhaps TRBD1 (7 bases). Germline-derived CDR1 and CDR2 are SGHRS and YFSETQ. CDR3 length equals 16 residues. The V end lost 0 bases, the J end lost 5 bases, and 16 bases lay between the germline ends. DNA for the CDR3: TGCGCCAGCAGCTTGGGCGTGCCAGGGGGGAGAGATACGCAGTATTTT. As protein: CASSLGVPGGRDTQYF.

The chain links TRBV6-5 to TRBJ2-5; D remains unclear. From germline, CDR1 is MNHEY and CDR2 SVGAGI. The CDR3 runs 13 residues. The V gene lost 8 bases and the J gene lost 2 bases, with 12 bases spanning the gap. The CDR3 is CASGSPIQETQYF. DNA for the CDR3: TGTGCCAGCGGTTCGCCTATACAAGAGACCCAGTACTTC.